This T cell receptor (beta chain) is drawn from a study of technical replicates of blood from several donors. Only a few counts were recorded for this clone. The germline V gene has CDR1 MDHEN and CDR2 SYDVKM. Losses at the gene ends were 6 bases for V and 2 bases for J; bases not matched to a gene: 0. This CDR3 comprises 12 residues. Profiled with immunoSEQ multiplex PCR; TCRdb holds only in-frame clones, not every one. In the table there are about 81,000 clones, about 96% of which are singletons. Sample: T cells isolated from PBMCs. The chain recombines TRBV28 with TRBJ2-7, with TRBD2 matching 8 bases. This clonotype originated in a human donor in good health. In DNA form, the CDR3 reads TGTGCCAGCAGGGGACTAGCCTACGAGCAGTACTTC. Its protein is CASRGLAYEQYF.